The 12 T cell receptor beta chains below all came from one sample that was sequenced in a study of blood T cell repertoires in COVID-19. The protocol was immunoSEQ multiplex PCR, while the TCRdb copy is restricted to in-frame clones and leaves out a portion. Of approximately 24,000 clones in the sample, 88% were seen once. Material: peripheral blood. These receptors originate from a man in his 70s with acute or convalescent COVID-19.

The genes are TRBV28 and TRBJ2-7; TRBD2 agrees at 7 bases. The CDR3 runs 14 residues. The V and J ends lost 2 bases and 3 bases, in that order; junction bases with no gene match: 4. Germline lookup yields CDR1 MDHEN and CDR2 SYDVKM. The CDR3 reads CASSLAGDDYEQYF. CDR3 sequence (DNA): TGTGCCAGCAGTTTAGCGGGAGACGACTACGAGCAGTACTTC.

The genes are TRBV14 and TRBJ1-2; tentative D call: TRBD1 (6 bases). In germline, CDR1 is SGHDN, CDR2 FVKESK. The CDR3 covers 14 residues. Deletions cut 6 bases from V and 8 bases from J, with 19 bases between. The CDR3 loop reads CASSLLPKGHGYTF. The CDR3 nucleotides are TGTGCCAGCAGTCTTTTACCTAAGGGACACGGCTACACCTTC.

This clone was seen a handful of times. The V call is TRBV6-5, the J call TRBJ2-7; unclear D gene. Germline assignment: CDR1 MNHEY and CDR2 SVGAGI. V was clipped by 4 bases and J by 4 bases, with 14 bases between them. This CDR3 region has 14 residues. The CDR3 DNA reads TGTGCCAGCAGTTTGGTAGTTGGGCCTTACGAGCAGTACTTC. Residues: CASSLVVGPYEQYF.

This chain links TRBV3-1 (or the pseudogene TRBV3-2) with TRBJ2-3; 8 bases agree with TRBD2. Germline V gives CDR1 LGHDT, CDR2 YNNKEL (reference sequence). The CDR3 has 17 residues. After removal of 1 base from V and 1 base from J, the junction contained 7 bases not matched to a gene. CDR3 loop: CASSQVGSGTRTDTQYF. The DNA of the CDR3 is TGTGCCAGCAGCCAAGTCGGTAGCGGGACTCGCACAGATACGCAGTATTTT.

This clone is a singleton in its sample. V and J are TRBV5-6 and TRBJ2-1, with D unresolved. CDR1 is SGHDT and CDR2 is YYEEEE in the germline V gene. CDR3 length: 13 residues. Trimming shortened V by 0 bases and J by 6 bases, and 7 bases separated the two germline ends. In DNA form, the CDR3 reads TGTGCCAGCAGCTTGGAGCGCTTCAATGAGCAGTTCTTC. Residues: CASSLERFNEQFF.

In regard to this clone: The junction departs from germline at one end; a sequencing error may be responsible. The chain is built from TRBV5-5 and TRBJ1-2; TRBD1 matches 7 bases. The CDR3 spans 14 residues. Germline V gene sequence: CDR1 SGHKS, CDR2 YYEKEE (reference sequence). The CDR3 here is CASSLDRANYGYTF. The CDR3 region has the DNA TGTGCCAGCAGCCTTGACAGGGCTAATTATGGCTACACCTTC.

V is TRBV7-2 and J is TRBJ1-5; no reliable D call. The CDR3 has 13 residues. V was shortened by 5 bases and J by 8 bases, with 13 bases between the two germline ends. From germline, CDR1 is SGHTA and CDR2 FQGNSA. CDR3 nucleotides: TGTGCCAGCAGCCAACCACCCGAGGAGCCCCAGCATTTT. Protein: CASSQPPEEPQHF.

This chain joins TRBV7-2 and TRBJ1-5; D gene uncertain. CDR3 size: 13 residues. Germline V gene data show CDR1 as SGHTA and CDR2 as FQGNSA. The V end lost 4 bases, the J end lost 7 bases, and 11 bases lay between the germline ends. CDR3 in DNA: TGTGCCAGCAGCTCAGAACGGGGACAGCCCCAGCATTTT. Translation: CASSSERGQPQHF.

This clone was picked up one time. This chain connects TRBV13 to TRBJ1-4; TRBD1 is a possible D gene (5 bases). Germline V gene sequence: CDR1 PRHDT, CDR2 FYEKMQ (reference sequence). The CDR3 is made up of 16 amino acids. V was trimmed by 4 bases and J by 8 bases, leaving 20 bases between them. The CDR3 protein is CASSYWAGGGEEKLFF. In DNA form, the CDR3 reads TGTGCCAGCAGCTACTGGGCCGGGGGAGGAGAAGAAAAACTGTTTTTT.

The chain has TRBV12-5 and TRBJ2-1, with TRBD2 identical over 7 bases. J gave up 9 bases and V 6 bases, and 17 bases lay outside the gene matches. This CDR3 region has 16 residues. Germline values: CDR1 LGHNT, CDR2 FRNRAP. CDR3 in amino acids: CASGGRDYLGVSEQFF. CDR3 sequence (DNA): TGTGCTAGTGGGGGCCGGGACTACCTAGGGGTTAGTGAGCAGTTCTTC.

This rearrangement joins TRBV6-5 to TRBJ1-2; 10 bases agree with TRBD1. J was trimmed by 4 bases and V by 5 bases; bases with no gene match: 4. Germline lookup yields CDR1 MNHEY and CDR2 SVGAGI. The CDR3 covers 14 residues. Here the CDR3 DNA reads TGTGCCAGCAGTCGACAGGGGGCCTCCTATGGCTACACCTTC. This gives the protein CASSRQGASYGYTF.

The chain employs TRBV2 and TRBJ1-1; the D is unclear. The CDR3 is 20 residues long. The germline V gene encodes CDR1 SNHLY and CDR2 FYNNEI. Trimming took off 1 base at V and 0 bases at J, with 24 bases between the two ends. The CDR3 spells CASSEGRKWGEIVMNTEAFF. The CDR3 DNA sequence: TGTGCCAGCAGTGAAGGAAGGAAGTGGGGAGAAATAGTTATGAACACTGAAGCTTTCTTT.